The 17 T cell receptor beta chains in this list originate from one sample, sequenced in a study of blood T cell repertoires in COVID-19. Here immunoSEQ multiplex PCR was the method, and the copy in TCRdb shows in-frame clones only, minus some. The sample holds more than 95,000 clones; approximately 90% are singletons and the top ten take approximately 8.1%. Sequencing was carried out using peripheral blood. Source of these receptors: a man aged 50 to 59 with acute or convalescent COVID-19.

The gene calls are TRBV6-5 and TRBJ2-3, with D maybe TRBD2 (6 bases). With 7 bases removed from V and 1 base from J, the gap between germline ends came to 15 bases. The CDR3 contains 15 residues. Looked up from germline, CDR1 is MNHEY and CDR2 is SVGAGI. The CDR3 DNA follows: TGTGCCAGCAAGATCGGGAGTTGGGGCACAGATACGCAGTATTTT. Translation gives CASKIGSWGTDTQYF.

This clone has only a few counts. V is TRBV27 and J is TRBJ2-1; tentative D call: TRBD1 (6 bases). This CDR3 has 11 amino acids. V dropped 10 bases and J dropped 6 bases, with 10 bases sitting between them. CDR1 MNHEY and CDR2 SMNVEV come from the germline V gene (reference sequence). This CDR3 is CAISTGNEQFF. CDR3 coding DNA: TGTGCCATCTCGACAGGCAATGAGCAGTTCTTC.

The CDR3: CASSSLAGDYNEQFF. Written as DNA, the CDR3 is TGTGCCAGTAGTAGCCTAGCGGGAGATTACAATGAGCAGTTCTTC. The V gene is TRBV19, the J gene TRBJ2-1, with 10 bases identical to TRBD2. Per germline, CDR1 LNHDA and CDR2 SQIVND (reference sequence). Trimming removed 4 bases from V and 4 bases from J; junction bases left unmatched: 4. The CDR3 covers 15 residues. Filled out from reference TRBV19 and TRBJ2-1, the complete variable domain reads DGGITQSPKYLFRKEGQNVTLSCEQNLNHDAMYWYRQDPGQGLRLIYYSQIVNDFQKGDIAEGYSVSREKKESFPLTVTSAQKNPTAFYLCASSSLAGDYNEQFFGPGTRLTVL.

This clone was observed a single time. The chain carries TRBV6-5 and TRBJ1-2; D uncertain. This CDR3 spans 12 amino acids. The V end was cut by 7 bases, the J end by 5 bases, with 11 bases between. Germline assignment: CDR1 MNHEY and CDR2 SVGAGI. The CDR3 bases are TGTGCCAGCACGTCAGGATTTTATGGCTACACCTTC. It codes for CASTSGFYGYTF.

The chain combines TRBV18 with TRBJ1-5; D gene uncertain. CDR1 is KGHSH, CDR2 LQKENI, per germline. This CDR3 contains 15 residues. Trimming left V 0 bases short and J 3 bases short, with 9 bases between. CDR3 sequence (DNA): TGTGCCAGCTCACCACCGGGCAGCCTCAATCAGCCCCAGCATTTT. As protein: CASSPPGSLNQPQHF.

The chain couples TRBV30 to TRBJ2-3; TRBD2 matches 10 bases. Trimming took 2 bases from V and 3 from J; bases not matched to a gene: 5. Germline V gene data show CDR1 as GTSNPN and CDR2 as SVGIG (reference sequence). The CDR3 contains 15 residues. The CDR3 bases are TGTGCCTGGAGTTTAGGACTAGCGGAGACAGATACGCAGTATTTT. Its protein is CAWSLGLAETDTQYF. Filled out from reference TRBV30 and TRBJ2-3, the complete variable domain reads SQTIHQWPATLVQPVGSPLSLECTVEGTSNPNLYWYRQAAGRGLQLLFYSVGIGQISSEVPQNLSASRPQDRQFILSSKKLLLSDSGFYLCAWSLGLAETDTQYFGPGTRLTVL.

V and J are TRBV6-4 and TRBJ2-7; 8 bases agree with TRBD1. The CDR3 length is 17 residues. Germline CDR1 and CDR2: MRHNA and SNTAGT. V lost 7 bases and J lost 0; bases outside the gene matches: 14. The CDR3 is CASKRDRGNINSYEQYF. CDR3 nucleotides: TGTGCCAGCAAGCGAGACAGGGGCAATATTAACTCCTACGAGCAGTACTTC.

V is TRBV27 and J is TRBJ1-1, with unresolved D. V lost 0 bases and J 10 bases, leaving 12 bases between the germline ends. Germline V CDR1 and CDR2: MNHEY, SMNVEV (reference sequence). The CDR3 length is 13 residues. The CDR3 region is CASSLSGGSPAFF. The CDR3 coding sequence is TGTGCCAGCAGTTTATCGGGCGGGTCTCCAGCTTTCTTT.

The V gene is TRBV7-2, the J gene TRBJ2-1; 10 bases map to TRBD1. The CDR3 is 15 residues long. V shed 5 bases and J 7 bases; nucleotides not matched to a gene: 8. The V gene's germline CDR1 is SGHTA and CDR2 FQGNSA. The CDR3 region is CASSLGQGDWNEQFF. CDR3 nucleotides: TGTGCCAGCAGCCTAGGACAGGGGGATTGGAATGAGCAGTTCTTC. The whole variable domain, filled in from reference TRBV7-2 and TRBJ2-1, reads GAGVSQSPSNKVTEKGKDVELRCDPISGHTALYWYRQSLGQGLEFLIYFQGNSAPDKSGLPSDRFSAERTGGSVSTLTIQRTQQEDSAVYLCASSLGQGDWNEQFFGPGTRLTVL.

The chain couples TRBV19 to TRBJ1-3; TRBD1 matches at 7 bases. Germline CDR1 and CDR2: LNHDA and SQIVND (reference sequence). Unmatched junction bases numbered 9, after V lost 5 bases and J lost 2 bases. The CDR3 sequence is 16 residues long. CDR3 nucleotide sequence: TGTGCCAGTAGTTGGATACCCACAGGGGCTGGAAACACCATATATTTT. Amino acids: CASSWIPTGAGNTIYF.

This chain uses TRBV7-9 with TRBJ1-1, with 9 bases aligning to TRBD1. Germline V gene lookup returns CDR1 SEHNR and CDR2 FQNEAQ (reference sequence). The CDR3 sequence is 15 residues long. Unmatched junction bases numbered 8, after V lost 5 bases and J lost 4 bases. The CDR3 DNA reads TGTGCCAGCAGCACTGGACAGGGGTGGAGCACTGAAGCTTTCTTT. It is translated as CASSTGQGWSTEAFF.

The chain recombines TRBV6-6 with TRBJ1-5; perhaps TRBD1 as D (5 bases). Per germline, CDR1 MNHNY and CDR2 SVGAGI (reference sequence). V was shortened by 6 bases and J by 0 bases, with 12 bases between the two germline ends. This CDR3 has 15 residues. CDR3 sequence reads: CASSTRQNSNQPQHF. The CDR3 nucleotides are TGTGCCAGCAGCACAAGACAGAATAGCAATCAGCCCCAGCATTTT.

This clone was recorded only once. The rearrangement uses TRBV5-1 and TRBJ2-2; 10 positions agree with TRBD2. CDR1 is SGHRS and CDR2 is YFSETQ in the germline V gene. CDR3 length: 15 amino acids. V lost 4 bases and J lost 3; bases outside the gene matches: 3. The CDR3 sequence: CASSPSGRYTGELFF. CDR3 DNA: TGCGCCAGCAGCCCTAGCGGGAGATACACCGGGGAGCTGTTTTTT.

V and J are TRBV7-8 and TRBJ2-5; perhaps TRBD2 as D (5 bases). Germline V gene sequence: CDR1 SGHVS, CDR2 FQNEAQ. V dropped 6 bases and J dropped 5 bases, with 10 bases sitting between them. The CDR3 length is 12 residues. CDR3 residues: CASRRTGETQYF. The DNA of the CDR3 is TGTGCCAGCAGGCGGACGGGGGAGACCCAGTACTTC.

The gene calls are TRBV3-1 (or the pseudogene TRBV3-2) and TRBJ1-2, with D perhaps TRBD1 (5 bases). CDR1 and CDR2 from the germline V gene are LGHDT and YNNKEL (reference sequence). The V end lost 1 base, the J end lost 3 bases, and 18 bases lay between the germline ends. This CDR3 contains 17 residues. Here the CDR3 DNA reads TGTGCCAGCAGCCAAGTTTGTGTGGGGGGATTGCACTATGGCTACACCTTC. Encoded protein: CASSQVCVGGLHYGYTF.

The chain couples TRBV6-1 to TRBJ1-2; 7 bases are shared with TRBD1. The CDR3 is 14 amino acids. The V gene's germline CDR1 is MNHNS and CDR2 SASEGT. Trimming removed 1 base from V and 6 bases from J; junction bases left unmatched: 5. CDR3 nucleotides: TGTGCCAGCAGTGAAGGGACAGGAAGACATGGCTACACCTTC. Translated, it gives CASSEGTGRHGYTF.

This chain links TRBV3-1 (or the pseudogene TRBV3-2) with TRBJ2-1, with 10 bases fitting TRBD2. From germline, CDR1 is LGHDT and CDR2 YNNKEL (reference sequence). This CDR3 contains 15 residues. Losses at the gene ends were 4 bases for V and 3 bases for J; bases not matched to a gene: 3. CDR3 region: CASSLSGRFYNEQFF. The DNA of the CDR3 is TGTGCCAGCAGCCTTAGCGGGAGGTTCTACAATGAGCAGTTCTTC.